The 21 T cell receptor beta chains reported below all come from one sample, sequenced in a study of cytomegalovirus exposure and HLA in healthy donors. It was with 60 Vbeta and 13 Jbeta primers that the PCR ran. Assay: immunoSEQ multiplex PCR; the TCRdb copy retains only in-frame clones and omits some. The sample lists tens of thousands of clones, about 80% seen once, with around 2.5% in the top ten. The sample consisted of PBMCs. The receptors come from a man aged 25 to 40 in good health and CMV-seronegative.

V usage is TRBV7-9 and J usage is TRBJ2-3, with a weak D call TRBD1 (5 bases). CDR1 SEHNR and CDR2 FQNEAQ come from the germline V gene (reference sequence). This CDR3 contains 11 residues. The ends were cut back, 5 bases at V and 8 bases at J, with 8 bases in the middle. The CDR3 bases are TGTGCCAGCAGCCAACAGGCTACGCAGTATTTT. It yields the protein CASSQQATQYF.

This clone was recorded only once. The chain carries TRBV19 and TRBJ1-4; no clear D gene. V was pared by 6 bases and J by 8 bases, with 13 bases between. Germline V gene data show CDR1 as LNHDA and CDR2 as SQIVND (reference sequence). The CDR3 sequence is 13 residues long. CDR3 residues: CASRGRRGEKLFF. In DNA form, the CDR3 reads TGTGCCAGTAGAGGGCGGAGAGGGGAAAAACTGTTTTTT.

This CDR3 is CASSLGTGTNQPQHF. The CDR3 nucleotides are TGTGCCAGCAGCTTAGGGACAGGGACCAATCAGCCCCAGCATTTT. The chain uses TRBV7-2 and TRBJ1-5, with TRBD1 identical over 8 bases. After removal of 1 base from V and 3 bases from J, the junction contained 2 bases not matched to a gene. Germline V gene sequence: CDR1 SGHTA, CDR2 FQGNSA. The CDR3 is made up of 15 amino acids. The complete variable domain, with remaining parts taken from reference TRBV7-2 and TRBJ1-5, reads GAGVSQSPSNKVTEKGKDVELRCDPISGHTALYWYRQSLGQGLEFLIYFQGNSAPDKSGLPSDRFSAERTGGSVSTLTIQRTQQEDSAVYLCASSLGTGTNQPQHFGDGTRLSIL.

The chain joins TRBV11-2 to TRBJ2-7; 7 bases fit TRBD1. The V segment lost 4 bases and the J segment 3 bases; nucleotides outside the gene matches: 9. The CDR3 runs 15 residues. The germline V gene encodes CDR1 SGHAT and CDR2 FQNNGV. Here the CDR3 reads CASSSRQGGFYEQYF. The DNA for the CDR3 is TGTGCCAGCAGCTCCCGACAGGGCGGATTCTACGAGCAGTACTTC.

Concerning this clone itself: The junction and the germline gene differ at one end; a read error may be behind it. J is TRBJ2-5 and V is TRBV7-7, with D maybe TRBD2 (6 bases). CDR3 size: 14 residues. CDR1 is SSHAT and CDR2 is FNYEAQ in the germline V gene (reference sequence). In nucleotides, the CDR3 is TGTGCTAGCAGCTCCGAGGGACTTAAAGAGACCCAGTACTTC. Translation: CASSSEGLKETQYF.

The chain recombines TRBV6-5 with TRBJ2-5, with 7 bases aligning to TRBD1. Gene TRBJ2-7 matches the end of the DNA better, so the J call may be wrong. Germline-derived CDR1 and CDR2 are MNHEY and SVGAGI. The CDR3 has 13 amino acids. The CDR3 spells CASTKTGTDEQYF. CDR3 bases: TGTGCCAGCACTAAGACAGGGACCGACGAGCAGTACTTC.

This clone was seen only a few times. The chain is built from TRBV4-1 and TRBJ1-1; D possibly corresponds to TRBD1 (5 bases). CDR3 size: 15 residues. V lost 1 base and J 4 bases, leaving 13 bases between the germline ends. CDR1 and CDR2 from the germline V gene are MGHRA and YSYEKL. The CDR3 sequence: CASSQGEGTGTEAFF. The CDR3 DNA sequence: TGCGCCAGCAGCCAAGGGGAGGGGACTGGCACTGAAGCTTTCTTT.

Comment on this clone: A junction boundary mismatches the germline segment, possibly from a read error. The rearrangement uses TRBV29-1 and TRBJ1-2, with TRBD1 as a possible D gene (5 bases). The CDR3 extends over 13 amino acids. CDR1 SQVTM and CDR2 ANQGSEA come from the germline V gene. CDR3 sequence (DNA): TGCAGCATCCTGGGGGGGGTAGGTTATGGCTACCCCTTC. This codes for CSILGGVGYGYPF.

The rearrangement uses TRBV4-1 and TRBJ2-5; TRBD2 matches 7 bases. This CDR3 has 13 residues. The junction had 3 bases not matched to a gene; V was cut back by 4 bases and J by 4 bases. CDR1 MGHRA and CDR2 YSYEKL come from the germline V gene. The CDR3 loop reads CASSLPGGETQYF. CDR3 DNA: TGCGCCAGCAGCCTGCCGGGGGGAGAGACCCAGTACTTC.

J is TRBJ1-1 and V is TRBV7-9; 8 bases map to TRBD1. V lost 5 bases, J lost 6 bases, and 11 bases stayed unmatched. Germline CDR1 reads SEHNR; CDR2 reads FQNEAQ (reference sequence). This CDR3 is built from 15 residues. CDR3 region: CASSQSPGGAPEAFF. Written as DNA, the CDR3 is TGTGCCAGCAGCCAAAGCCCAGGGGGCGCGCCTGAAGCTTTCTTT.

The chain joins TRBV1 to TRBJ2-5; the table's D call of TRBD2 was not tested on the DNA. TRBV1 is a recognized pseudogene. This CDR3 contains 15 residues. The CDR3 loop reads CTSSQITSGKETQYF. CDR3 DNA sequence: TGCACCAGCAGCCAAATAACTAGCGGCAAAGAGACCCAGTACTTC.

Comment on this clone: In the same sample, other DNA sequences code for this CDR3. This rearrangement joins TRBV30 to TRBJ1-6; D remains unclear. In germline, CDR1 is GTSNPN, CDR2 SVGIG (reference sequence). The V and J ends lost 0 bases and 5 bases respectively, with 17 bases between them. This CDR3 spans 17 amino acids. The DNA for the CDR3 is TGTGCCTGGAGTGTGGGTATGCGTCGTAGCCATAATTCACCCCTCCACTTT. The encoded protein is CAWSVGMRRSHNSPLHF. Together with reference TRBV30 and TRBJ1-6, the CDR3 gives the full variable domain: SQTIHQWPATLVQPVGSPLSLECTVEGTSNPNLYWYRQAAGRGLQLLFYSVGIGQISSEVPQNLSASRPQDRQFILSSKKLLLSDSGFYLCAWSVGMRRSHNSPLHFGNGTRLTVT.

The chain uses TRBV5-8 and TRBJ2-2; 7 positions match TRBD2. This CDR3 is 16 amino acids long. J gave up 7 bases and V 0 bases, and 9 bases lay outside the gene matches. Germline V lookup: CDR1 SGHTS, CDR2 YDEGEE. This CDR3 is CASSLAAGQRGGELFF. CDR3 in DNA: TGTGCCAGCAGCTTGGCGGCGGGCCAGCGGGGCGGGGAGCTGTTTTTT.

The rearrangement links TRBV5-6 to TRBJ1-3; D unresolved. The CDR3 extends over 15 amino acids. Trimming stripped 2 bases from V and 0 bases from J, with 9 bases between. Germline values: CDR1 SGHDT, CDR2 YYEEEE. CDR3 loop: CASSFVSSSGNTIYF. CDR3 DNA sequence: TGTGCCAGCAGCTTTGTGTCATCCTCTGGAAACACCATATATTTT.

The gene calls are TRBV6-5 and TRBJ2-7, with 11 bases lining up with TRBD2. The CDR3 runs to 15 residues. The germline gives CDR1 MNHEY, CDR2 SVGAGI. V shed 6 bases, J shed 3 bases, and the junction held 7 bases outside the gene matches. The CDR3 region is CASSRTTSGSYEQYF. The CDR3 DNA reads TGTGCCAGCAGCCGTACTACTAGCGGGAGCTACGAGCAGTACTTC.

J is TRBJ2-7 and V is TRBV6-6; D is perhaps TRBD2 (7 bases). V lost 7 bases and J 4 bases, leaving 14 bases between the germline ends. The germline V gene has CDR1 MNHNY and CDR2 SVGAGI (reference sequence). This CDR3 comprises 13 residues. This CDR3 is CASTPGGGYEQYF. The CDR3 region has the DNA TGTGCCAGCACCCCGGGGGGCGGTTACGAGCAGTACTTC.

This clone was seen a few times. DNA for the CDR3: TGTGCCAGCAGTGAAGGAGGTCTTGAAGCTTTCTTT. It yields the protein CASSEGGLEAFF. The genes are TRBV2 and TRBJ1-1, with D unclear. Germline CDR1 SNHLY, CDR2 FYNNEI. The CDR3 length is 12 residues. Trimming cost V 1 base and J 7 bases, with 7 bases left between them.

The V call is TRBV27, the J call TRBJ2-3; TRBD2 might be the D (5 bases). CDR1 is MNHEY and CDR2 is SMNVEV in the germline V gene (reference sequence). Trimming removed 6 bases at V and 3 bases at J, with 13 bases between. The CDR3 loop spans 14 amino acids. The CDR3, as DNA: TGTGCCAGCAGCTCCCCGCGGAGGACAGATACGCAGTATTTT. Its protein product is CASSSPRRTDTQYF.

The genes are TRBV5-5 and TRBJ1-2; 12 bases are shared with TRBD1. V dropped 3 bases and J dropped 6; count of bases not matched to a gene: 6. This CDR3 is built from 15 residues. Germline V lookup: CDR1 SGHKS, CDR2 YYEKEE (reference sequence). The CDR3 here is CASSWDRGRSDGYTF. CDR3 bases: TGTGCCAGCAGCTGGGACAGGGGGCGCTCGGATGGCTACACCTTC.

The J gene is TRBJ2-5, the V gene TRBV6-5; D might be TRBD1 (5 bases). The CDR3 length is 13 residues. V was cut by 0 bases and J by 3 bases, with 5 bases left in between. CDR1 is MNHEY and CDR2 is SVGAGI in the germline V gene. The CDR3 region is CASSYSGEETQYF. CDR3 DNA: TGTGCCAGCAGTTACTCAGGGGAAGAGACCCAGTACTTC.

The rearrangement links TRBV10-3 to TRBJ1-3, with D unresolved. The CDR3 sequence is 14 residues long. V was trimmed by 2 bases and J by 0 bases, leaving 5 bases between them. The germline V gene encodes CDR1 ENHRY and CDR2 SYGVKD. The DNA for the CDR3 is TGTGCCATCAGTGAGACCGGCTCTGGAAACACCATATATTTT. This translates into CAISETGSGNTIYF.